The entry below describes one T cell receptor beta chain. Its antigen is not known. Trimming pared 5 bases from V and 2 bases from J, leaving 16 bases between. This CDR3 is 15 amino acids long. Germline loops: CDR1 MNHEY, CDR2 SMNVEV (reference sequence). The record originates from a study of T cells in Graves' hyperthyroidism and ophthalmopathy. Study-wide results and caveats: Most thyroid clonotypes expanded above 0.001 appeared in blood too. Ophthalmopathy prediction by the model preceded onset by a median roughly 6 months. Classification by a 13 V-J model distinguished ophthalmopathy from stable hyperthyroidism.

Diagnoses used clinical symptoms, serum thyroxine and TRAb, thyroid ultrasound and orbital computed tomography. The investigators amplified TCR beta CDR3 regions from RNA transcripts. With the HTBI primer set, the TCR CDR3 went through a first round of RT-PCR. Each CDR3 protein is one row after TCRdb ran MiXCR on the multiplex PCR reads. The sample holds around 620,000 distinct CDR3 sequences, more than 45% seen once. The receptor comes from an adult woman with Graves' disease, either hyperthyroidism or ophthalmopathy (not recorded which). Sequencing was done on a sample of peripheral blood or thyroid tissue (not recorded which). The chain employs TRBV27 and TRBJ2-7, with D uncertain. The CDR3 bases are TGTGCCAGCAGTCAAGTGGGCCTCCCTCCCTACGAGCAGTACTTC. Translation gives CASSQVGLPPYEQYF.